The 15 T cell receptor beta chains presented below share a single source sample, sequenced in a study of T cells after yellow fever vaccination. TCRdb re-derived calls from the 5' RACE reads in MiXCR, one entry per CDR3 protein. This sample has 350,000 or so distinct CDR3 sequences, with roughly 8.6% found just once. The sample here was PBMCs, taken roughly seven weeks after the first yellow fever vaccination. The receptors derive from a young man who received the YFV17D yellow fever vaccine.

This clonotype came up a few times. The chain has TRBV29-1 and TRBJ2-1; TRBD1 or TRBD2 may be the D gene (5 bases each). The CDR3 has 14 residues. Trimming shortened V by 3 bases and J by 4 bases, and 13 bases separated the two germline ends. Germline lookup yields CDR1 SQVTM and CDR2 ANQGSEA. CDR3 coding DNA: TGCAGCGTTGAGTTTTGGGGGTCGTACAATGAGCAGTTCTTC. Protein product: CSVEFWGSYNEQFF.

This clonotype was counted only a few times. This chain links TRBV4-2 with TRBJ2-3, with 11 positions matching TRBD2. Germline V lookup: CDR1 LGHNA, CDR2 YNFKEQ. The CDR3 sequence is 17 residues long. V was pared by 4 bases and J by 2 bases, with 8 bases of the junction left unmatched. The CDR3 sequence: CASSPRSSGGATDTQYF. In nucleotides, the CDR3 is TGTGCCAGCAGCCCGAGGAGTAGCGGGGGGGCCACAGATACGCAGTATTTT.

This clonotype was found many times. The CDR3 protein is CASSSGPPGGTEAFF. The CDR3 DNA is TGTGCCAGCAGCTCGGGACCCCCGGGGGGCACTGAAGCTTTCTTT. The chain uses TRBV5-5 and TRBJ1-1, with D maybe TRBD1 (5 bases). This CDR3 is 15 amino acids long. Trimming took 3 bases from V and 4 from J, leaving 16 bases between them. Germline assignment: CDR1 SGHKS and CDR2 YYEKEE (reference sequence).

The chain employs TRBV3-1 and TRBJ2-3, with D possibly being TRBD2 (6 bases). This CDR3 contains 15 residues. Germline V CDR1 and CDR2: LGHDT, YNNKEL (reference sequence). With 4 bases removed from V and 0 bases from J, the gap between germline ends came to 11 bases. In DNA, the CDR3 is TGTGCCAGCAGCCTCCTTCGGGGGAGCACAGATACGCAGTATTTT. This encodes CASSLLRGSTDTQYF.

This clonotype was seen a few times. The V gene is TRBV19, the J gene TRBJ1-5; D unclear. Trimming removed 3 bases from V and 0 bases from J, with 9 bases in between. Looked up from germline, CDR1 is LNHDA and CDR2 is SQIVND (reference sequence). The length of the CDR3 is 15 residues. The chain's CDR3 is CASSIGGNSNQPQHF. The DNA for the CDR3 is TGTGCCAGTAGTATTGGCGGAAATAGCAATCAGCCCCAGCATTTT.

The CDR3 bases are TGTGCCACCAGCGCCGGGTCCTTCGGGACAGATACGCAGTATTTT. Amino acids: CATSAGSFGTDTQYF. The rearrangement links TRBV15 to TRBJ2-3; D is uncertain. The V and J ends lost 5 bases and 3 bases respectively, with 15 bases between them. CDR3 length equals 15 residues. The germline CDR1 and CDR2 sequences are LNHNV and YYDKDF (reference sequence).

The chain is built from TRBV27 and TRBJ2-4, with D tentatively TRBD2 (6 bases). Germline V gene sequence: CDR1 MNHEY, CDR2 SMNVEV (reference sequence). V lost 8 bases to trimming and J lost 2 bases, with 10 bases between them. The CDR3 spans 13 residues. CDR3 sequence (DNA): TGTGCCAGCGGAGGGAGAACCAAAAACATTCAGTACTTC. As protein: CASGGRTKNIQYF.

The chain is built from TRBV20-1 and TRBJ1-5, with D tentatively TRBD1 (6 bases). The V and J ends lost 1 base and 4 bases respectively, with 14 bases between them. There are 15 residues in the CDR3. Germline CDR1 is DFQATT and CDR2 is SNEGSKA (reference sequence). CDR3 residues: CSARASNRVNQPQHF. In DNA form, the CDR3 reads TGCAGTGCTAGAGCTTCGAACAGGGTAAATCAGCCCCAGCATTTT.

V is TRBV20-1 and J is TRBJ2-7; D is undetermined. CDR3 length: 15 residues. V was cut by 3 bases and J by 7 bases, with 22 bases left in between. Germline V gives CDR1 DFQATT, CDR2 SNEGSKA (reference sequence). CDR3 nucleotides: TGCAGTGCTAGCTCGGGCGCGGAGCCCTCGGTGGAGCAGTACTTC. This gives the protein CSASSGAEPSVEQYF.

The chain links TRBV5-1 to TRBJ2-7, with a possible D match to TRBD1 (6 bases). Germline loops: CDR1 SGHRS, CDR2 YFSETQ. Trimming pared 4 bases from V and 2 bases from J, leaving 10 bases between. The CDR3 loop spans 13 amino acids. The CDR3 sequence is CASSEDRTYEQYF. CDR3 sequence (DNA): TGCGCCAGCAGCGAGGACAGAACCTACGAGCAGTACTTC.

V is TRBV7-8 and J is TRBJ1-6, with 11 bases that match TRBD1. This CDR3 region has 16 residues. V shed 5 bases and J 11 bases; nucleotides not matched to a gene: 11. Germline V gene data show CDR1 as SGHVS and CDR2 as FQNEAQ. CDR3 in amino acids: CASSLDRGLAGAPLHF. In DNA, the CDR3 is TGTGCCAGCAGCCTGGACAGGGGGCTGGCTGGGGCACCCCTCCACTTT.

The sample holds a few counts of this clonotype. CDR3 DNA sequence: TGTGCCAGCACCCCAAGACAGGGATGCGTCGAGCAGTACGTC. Amino acid sequence: CASTPRQGCVEQYV. This chain connects TRBV12-3 or TRBV12-4 to TRBJ2-7; 7 bases are shared with TRBD1. The CDR3 has 14 amino acids. V lost 7 bases, J lost 6 bases, and 12 bases stayed unmatched.

This clonotype was seen a few times. CDR3 DNA sequence: TGTGCCAGCAGCTTAGTGTGGGTGAATGAGCAGTTCTTC. Its protein product is CASSLVWVNEQFF. V gene TRBV7-2 combines with J gene TRBJ2-1; D is unresolved. The CDR3 extends over 13 amino acids. V lost 1 base and J 7 bases, leaving 8 bases between the germline ends. The V gene's germline CDR1 is SGHTA and CDR2 FQGNSA.

The rearrangement uses TRBV20-1 and TRBJ2-5; TRBD1 might be the D (9 bases). V shed 2 bases and J shed 5 bases, with 18 bases lying between them. CDR1 is DFQATT, CDR2 SNEGSKA, per germline (reference sequence). The CDR3 is 15 residues long. Written as DNA, the CDR3 is TGCAGTGCTAGATATCGGGGGGGGACAGGGGAGACCCAGTACTTC. Amino acid sequence: CSARYRGGTGETQYF.

The rearrangement links TRBV5-1 to TRBJ2-5; 7 bases fit TRBD2. This CDR3 is built from 16 residues. CDR1 is SGHRS and CDR2 is YFSETQ in the germline V gene. J lost 10 bases, V lost 1 base, and 16 bases had no gene match. The CDR3 sequence: CASSLLLAVGGGDQYF. In DNA, the CDR3 is TGCGCCAGCAGCTTGTTGCTAGCGGTTGGCGGTGGGGACCAGTACTTC.